The rows below give T cell receptor beta chains drawn from one sample of a study of identical twins. TCRdb recomputed calls from the 5' RACE reads with MiXCR, one row per CDR3 protein. The sample carries hundreds of thousands of distinct CDR3 sequences, about 20% recorded once. A further study also used this sample, focusing on T cells expressing NK-cell markers.

The sequencing sample was made of PBMCs. All receptors derive from a woman under 30 in good health. Both conserved end residues are part of each CDR3. The D gene is left open where the match is weak. Not all rows give a size; the values are once, few, many and, for expanded clones, a class.

CDR3 protein: CASSDLEWEQYF; CDR3 DNA: TGTGCCAGCAGTGACCTCGAGTGGGAGCAGTACTTC; D gene: -; clone size: -; V gene: TRBV25-1; J gene: TRBJ2-7
CDR3 protein: CASSGGWGEQYF; CDR3 DNA: TGCGCCAGCAGCGGGGGCTGGGGCGAGCAGTACTTC; D gene: -; clone size: -; V gene: TRBV5-1; J gene: TRBJ2-7
CDR3 protein: CASSLARTGTGGETQYF; CDR3 DNA: TGTGCCAGCAGCTTAGCAAGAACCGGGACTGGAGGAGAGACCCAGTACTTC; D gene: -; clone size: -; V gene: TRBV7-8; J gene: TRBJ2-5
CDR3 protein: CASRDRPASPLHF; CDR3 DNA: TGTGCCAGTAGGGACAGACCGGCTTCACCCCTCCACTTT; D gene: -; clone size: few; V gene: TRBV19; J gene: TRBJ1-6
CDR3 protein: CASSSGLAGGFADTQYF; CDR3 DNA: TGTGCCAGCAGTTCCGGACTAGCGGGAGGGTTCGCAGATACGCAGTATTTT; D gene: TRBD2; clone size: -; V gene: TRBV6-5; J gene: TRBJ2-3
CDR3 protein: CASSYPNTGTYDTGELFF; CDR3 DNA: TGTGCCAGCAGTTACCCAAACACCGGGACATACGACACCGGGGAGCTGTTTTTT; D gene: -; clone size: -; V gene: TRBV6-5; J gene: TRBJ2-2
CDR3 protein: CSAPLSYGYTF; CDR3 DNA: TGCAGTGCCCCTCTTTCTTATGGCTACACCTTC; D gene: -; clone size: -; V gene: TRBV20-1; J gene: TRBJ1-2
CDR3 protein: CASSFVAGADIQYF; CDR3 DNA: TGTGCCAGCAGTTTCGTTGCAGGGGCGGACATTCAGTACTTC; D gene: -; clone size: few; V gene: TRBV12-3/TRBV12-4; J gene: TRBJ2-4
CDR3 protein: CASSRPWAATNEKLFF; CDR3 DNA: TGCGCCAGCAGCCGCCCCTGGGCTGCAACTAATGAAAAACTGTTTTTT; D gene: -; clone size: -; V gene: TRBV4-1; J gene: TRBJ1-4
CDR3 protein: CASSQQLAGGPRTGELFF; CDR3 DNA: TGCGCCAGCAGCCAGCAACTAGCGGGAGGGCCACGAACCGGGGAGCTGTTTTTT; D gene: TRBD2; clone size: few; V gene: TRBV4-3; J gene: TRBJ2-2
CDR3 protein: CASSLIGRADTQYF; CDR3 DNA: TGTGCCAGCAGTTTAATCGGGAGGGCAGATACGCAGTATTTT; D gene: TRBD2; clone size: -; V gene: TRBV12-3/TRBV12-4; J gene: TRBJ2-3
CDR3 protein: CSAGGQETQYF; CDR3 DNA: TGCAGTGCCGGGGGGCAAGAGACCCAGTACTTC; D gene: TRBD2; clone size: -; V gene: TRBV20-1; J gene: TRBJ2-5
CDR3 protein: CSVGAGGEQFF; CDR3 DNA: TGCAGCGTTGGGGCCGGGGGTGAGCAGTTCTTC; D gene: -; clone size: few; V gene: TRBV29-1; J gene: TRBJ2-1
CDR3 protein: CASSHEPGLGQFF; CDR3 DNA: TGTGCCAGCAGTCACGAACCTGGGTTGGGGCAGTTCTTC; D gene: -; clone size: -; V gene: TRBV5-5; J gene: TRBJ2-1
CDR3 protein: CASRTRGPDTQYF; CDR3 DNA: TGTGCCAGCAGGACCCGAGGTCCAGATACGCAGTATTTT; D gene: -; clone size: few; V gene: TRBV6-6; J gene: TRBJ2-3
CDR3 protein: CASSLTGGSSEQFF; CDR3 DNA: TGTGCCAGCAGTTTGACAGGGGGATCAAGTGAGCAGTTCTTC; D gene: TRBD1; clone size: -; V gene: TRBV12-3/TRBV12-4; J gene: TRBJ2-1
CDR3 protein: CASSPTAGVGYEQYF; CDR3 DNA: TGCGCCAGCAGCCCTACAGCGGGAGTCGGCTACGAGCAGTACTTC; D gene: TRBD2; clone size: once; V gene: TRBV5-1; J gene: TRBJ2-7
CDR3 protein: CASSFIRQLQETQYF; CDR3 DNA: TGTGCCAGCAGTTTTATCCGACAACTACAAGAGACCCAGTACTTC; D gene: -; clone size: -; V gene: TRBV28; J gene: TRBJ2-5
CDR3 protein: CASSGTSKNTGELFF; CDR3 DNA: TGTGCCAGCAGCGGCACTAGCAAGAACACCGGGGAGCTGTTTTTT; D gene: -; clone size: -; V gene: TRBV7-2; J gene: TRBJ2-2
CDR3 protein: CASSPQGETTDTQYF; CDR3 DNA: TGTGCCAGCAGCCCCCAGGGGGAGACCACAGATACGCAGTATTTT; D gene: TRBD1; clone size: many; V gene: TRBV12-3/TRBV12-4; J gene: TRBJ2-3
CDR3 protein: CASSVIEEAFF; CDR3 DNA: TGTGCCAGCAGCGTGATTGAGGAGGCTTTCTTT; D gene: -; clone size: -; V gene: TRBV7-9; J gene: TRBJ1-1
CDR3 protein: CASSQESLAGPHTDTQYF; CDR3 DNA: TGTGCCAGCAGCCAAGAAAGTCTAGCGGGGCCACACACAGATACGCAGTATTTT; D gene: TRBD2; clone size: few; V gene: TRBV3-1; J gene: TRBJ2-3
CDR3 protein: CASSQGTAADTQYF; CDR3 DNA: TGTGCCAGCAGTCAAGGGACTGCGGCGGATACGCAGTATTTT; D gene: -; clone size: -; V gene: TRBV12-3/TRBV12-4; J gene: TRBJ2-3
CDR3 protein: CASSPGALYEQYF; CDR3 DNA: TGTGCCAGCAGTCCAGGGGCACTTTACGAGCAGTACTTC; D gene: -; clone size: few; V gene: TRBV2; J gene: TRBJ2-7
CDR3 protein: CASSQNGRDLYNEQFF; CDR3 DNA: TGTGCCAGCAGCCAGAACGGGCGGGATCTCTACAATGAGCAGTTCTTC; D gene: -; clone size: -; V gene: TRBV11-2; J gene: TRBJ2-1
CDR3 protein: CASGQNPSTDTQYF; CDR3 DNA: TGTGCCTCCGGACAGAACCCTAGCACAGATACGCAGTATTTT; D gene: -; clone size: few; V gene: TRBV7-6; J gene: TRBJ2-3
CDR3 protein: CASSQTGVEHFF; CDR3 DNA: TGTGCCAGCAGCCAAACAGGGGTCGAGCACTTCTTC; D gene: TRBD1; clone size: -; V gene: TRBV27; J gene: TRBJ2-1
CDR3 protein: CATKRASTDTQYF; CDR3 DNA: TGTGCCACCAAGCGGGCGAGCACAGATACGCAGTATTTT; D gene: -; clone size: few; V gene: TRBV15; J gene: TRBJ2-3
CDR3 protein: CASSLLPGGITNTGELFF; CDR3 DNA: TGTGCCAGCAGCTTATTGCCGGGGGGTATCACGAACACCGGGGAGCTGTTTTTT; D gene: TRBD2; clone size: -; V gene: TRBV11-2; J gene: TRBJ2-2
CDR3 protein: CASSGSGSPEDTQYF; CDR3 DNA: TGTGCCAGCAGCGGTAGCGGGTCGCCCGAGGATACGCAGTATTTT; D gene: TRBD2; clone size: -; V gene: TRBV9; J gene: TRBJ2-3
CDR3 protein: CASSPPGRNTEAFF; CDR3 DNA: TGTGCCAGCTCACCACCGGGCAGGAACACTGAAGCTTTCTTT; D gene: -; clone size: -; V gene: TRBV18; J gene: TRBJ1-1
CDR3 protein: CASSLVAGGLSEQFF; CDR3 DNA: TGTGCCAGCAGTTTAGTAGCGGGGGGCCTATCCGAGCAGTTCTTC; D gene: TRBD2; clone size: few; V gene: TRBV12-3/TRBV12-4; J gene: TRBJ2-1
CDR3 protein: CASSIGWSVAEAFF; CDR3 DNA: TGTGCCAGTAGTATCGGCTGGTCGGTCGCTGAAGCTTTCTTT; D gene: -; clone size: -; V gene: TRBV19; J gene: TRBJ1-1
CDR3 protein: CASSVEARVNTEAFF; CDR3 DNA: TGTGCCAGCAGCGTAGAGGCCAGAGTGAACACTGAAGCTTTCTTT; D gene: -; clone size: -; V gene: TRBV9; J gene: TRBJ1-1
CDR3 protein: CASTLTSGGANEQFF; CDR3 DNA: TGTGCCAGCACCCTGACTAGCGGGGGGGCAAATGAGCAGTTCTTC; D gene: TRBD2; clone size: many; V gene: TRBV12-3/TRBV12-4; J gene: TRBJ2-1
CDR3 protein: CSVTSGGGRVIQYF; CDR3 DNA: TGCAGCGTGACGTCTGGCGGGGGGAGGGTCATTCAGTACTTC; D gene: TRBD2; clone size: few; V gene: TRBV29-1; J gene: TRBJ2-4
CDR3 protein: CASSFAREGEKLFF; CDR3 DNA: TGCGCCAGCAGCTTCGCCAGGGAGGGGGAAAAACTGTTTTTT; D gene: -; clone size: -; V gene: TRBV5-1; J gene: TRBJ1-4
CDR3 protein: CSAPAGGFNEQFF; CDR3 DNA: TGCAGTGCCCCAGCGGGGGGGTTCAATGAGCAGTTCTTC; D gene: TRBD2; clone size: many; V gene: TRBV20-1; J gene: TRBJ2-1
CDR3 protein: CASSDGPKTGELFF; CDR3 DNA: TGTGCCAGCAGCGACGGGCCAAAAACCGGGGAGCTGTTTTTT; D gene: -; clone size: -; V gene: TRBV2; J gene: TRBJ2-2
CDR3 protein: CASSFSPQGASGNTIYF; CDR3 DNA: TGCGCCAGCAGCTTTTCGCCCCAGGGGGCATCTGGAAACACCATATATTTT; D gene: TRBD1; clone size: -; V gene: TRBV5-1; J gene: TRBJ1-3
CDR3 protein: CASNGAGGGKDTQYF; CDR3 DNA: TGTGCCAGCAACGGAGCCGGCGGGGGGAAAGATACGCAGTATTTT; D gene: TRBD2; clone size: few; V gene: TRBV12-3/TRBV12-4; J gene: TRBJ2-3
CDR3 protein: CASSLSSGNSGANVLTF; CDR3 DNA: TGTGCCAGCAGCTTAAGTTCAGGGAACTCTGGGGCCAACGTCCTGACTTTC; D gene: -; clone size: few; V gene: TRBV7-8; J gene: TRBJ2-6